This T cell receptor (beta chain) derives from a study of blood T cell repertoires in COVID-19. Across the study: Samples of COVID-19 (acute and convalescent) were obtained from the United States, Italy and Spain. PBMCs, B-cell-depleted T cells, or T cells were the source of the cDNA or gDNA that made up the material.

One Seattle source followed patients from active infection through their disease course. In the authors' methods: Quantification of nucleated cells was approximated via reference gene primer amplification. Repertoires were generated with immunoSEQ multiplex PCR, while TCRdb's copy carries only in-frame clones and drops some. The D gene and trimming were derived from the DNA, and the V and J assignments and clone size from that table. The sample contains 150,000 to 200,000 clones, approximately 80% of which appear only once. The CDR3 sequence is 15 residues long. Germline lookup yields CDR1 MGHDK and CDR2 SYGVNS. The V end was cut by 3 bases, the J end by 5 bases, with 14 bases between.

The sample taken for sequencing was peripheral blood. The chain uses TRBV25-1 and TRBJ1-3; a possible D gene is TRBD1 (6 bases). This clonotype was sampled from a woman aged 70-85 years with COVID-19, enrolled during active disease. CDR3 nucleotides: TGTGCCAGCAGTGACTCCGGGACAACGAGAAACACCATATATTTT. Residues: CASSDSGTTRNTIYF.